The rows below give T cell receptor beta chains drawn from one sample of a study of type 1 and type 2 diabetes patients. TCRdb called the multiplex PCR reads again in MiXCR, with one record for every CDR3 protein. The data contain 250,000 to 300,000 distinct CDR3 sequences, 45% to 60% of them singletons. Sequences were obtained from peripheral blood mononuclear cells (PBMCs). These receptors were collected from a man younger than 35 with type 2 diabetes. CDR3s include the opening cysteine and the closing phenylalanine or tryptophan. D genes are given only for firm matches. Rows give clone size only sometimes, using once, few, many, or a class for an expanded clone.

clone_size: few
v_call: TRBV10-3
j_call: TRBJ1-2
d_call: -
cdr3_nt: TGTGCCATCAGTATGGGGGGGAACTATGGCTACACCTTC
cdr3_aa: CAISMGGNYGYTF

clone_size: -
v_call: TRBV2
j_call: TRBJ2-1
d_call: TRBD2
cdr3_nt: TGTGCCAGCGGTCGGGCTAGCGGGGGGGCAATCGTCAATGAGCAGTTCTTC
cdr3_aa: CASGRASGGAIVNEQFF

clone_size: -
v_call: TRBV19
j_call: TRBJ2-3
d_call: -
cdr3_nt: TGTGCCAGTGGTGTCCAGCCAAGCACAGATACGCAGTATTTT
cdr3_aa: CASGVQPSTDTQYF

clone_size: -
v_call: TRBV20-1
j_call: TRBJ1-2
d_call: TRBD1
cdr3_nt: TGCAGTGCAACCCCTAATGGACAGGGGCCGAGGGGAGGCTACACCTTC
cdr3_aa: CSATPNGQGPRGGYTF

clone_size: -
v_call: TRBV7-3
j_call: TRBJ1-1
d_call: -
cdr3_nt: TGTGCCAGCAGCTTAGAGAGGAACACTGAAGCTTTCTTT
cdr3_aa: CASSLERNTEAFF

clone_size: few
v_call: TRBV7-8
j_call: TRBJ1-3
d_call: TRBD1
cdr3_nt: TGTGCCAGCAGCACCGGGACAGGTGGAAACACCATATATTTT
cdr3_aa: CASSTGTGGNTIYF

clone_size: -
v_call: TRBV27
j_call: TRBJ1-2
d_call: -
cdr3_nt: TGTGCCAGCGCTGGACTGGGGAACGGGCGGGGCTACACCTTC
cdr3_aa: CASAGLGNGRGYTF

clone_size: many
v_call: TRBV7-2
j_call: TRBJ1-1
d_call: -
cdr3_nt: TGTGCCAGCAGCCCCACGGCGCGTCAAGCTTTCTTT
cdr3_aa: CASSPTARQAFF

clone_size: -
v_call: TRBV20-1
j_call: TRBJ1-1
d_call: -
cdr3_nt: TGCAGTGCTAGTGGTTTAACACGGAACACTGAAGCTTTCTTT
cdr3_aa: CSASGLTRNTEAFF

clone_size: few
v_call: TRBV6-2/TRBV6-3
j_call: TRBJ2-7
d_call: -
cdr3_nt: TGTGCCAGCAGTCCCCCACCGGGGGTACTCGAGCAGTACTTC
cdr3_aa: CASSPPPGVLEQYF

clone_size: -
v_call: TRBV20-1
j_call: TRBJ2-6
d_call: -
cdr3_nt: TGCAGTGCTAGAGAAGAAGAAGGGCTCTCTGGGGCCAACGTCCTGACTTTC
cdr3_aa: CSAREEEGLSGANVLTF

clone_size: few
v_call: TRBV29-1
j_call: TRBJ2-1
d_call: -
cdr3_nt: TGCAGCGTTGAAATTGCGGGATCAAATGAGCAGTTCTTC
cdr3_aa: CSVEIAGSNEQFF

clone_size: -
v_call: TRBV6-2/TRBV6-3
j_call: TRBJ1-1
d_call: -
cdr3_nt: TGTGCCAGCAGTTACTCGACAGTACATATGAACACTGAAGCTTTCTTT
cdr3_aa: CASSYSTVHMNTEAFF

clone_size: -
v_call: TRBV6-2/TRBV6-3
j_call: TRBJ2-3
d_call: TRBD2
cdr3_nt: TGTGCCAGCAGTCCTGTCCTAGCGGGGGGCACAGATACGCAGTATTTT
cdr3_aa: CASSPVLAGGTDTQYF

clone_size: -
v_call: TRBV2
j_call: TRBJ2-3
d_call: -
cdr3_nt: TGTGCCAGCAGTGAGGAGACAGATACGCAGTATTTT
cdr3_aa: CASSEETDTQYF

clone_size: many
v_call: TRBV25-1
j_call: TRBJ2-5
d_call: -
cdr3_nt: TGTGCCATACAGGGTCGAGAAGAGACCCAGTACTTC
cdr3_aa: CAIQGREETQYF

clone_size: few
v_call: TRBV19
j_call: TRBJ2-1
d_call: TRBD2
cdr3_nt: TGTGCCAGTAGTATAGGACTAGCTTCCCATGAGCAGTTCTTC
cdr3_aa: CASSIGLASHEQFF

clone_size: -
v_call: TRBV5-1
j_call: TRBJ2-7
d_call: TRBD1
cdr3_nt: TGCGCCAGCAGCTTGGATGGACAGGGGAGATCCGAGCAGTACTTC
cdr3_aa: CASSLDGQGRSEQYF

clone_size: -
v_call: TRBV20-1
j_call: TRBJ2-7
d_call: -
cdr3_nt: TGCAGTGCTAGAGATATCCAGGGAACCTACGAGCAGTACTTC
cdr3_aa: CSARDIQGTYEQYF

clone_size: few
v_call: TRBV19
j_call: TRBJ1-1
d_call: TRBD1
cdr3_nt: TGTGCCAGTAGTATCACAGGGGTGAACACTGAAGCTTTCTTT
cdr3_aa: CASSITGVNTEAFF

clone_size: -
v_call: TRBV6-5
j_call: TRBJ1-3
d_call: -
cdr3_nt: TGTGCCAGCGCACCCGGGGGGAAGGGACTTGGAAACACCATATATTTT
cdr3_aa: CASAPGGKGLGNTIYF

clone_size: -
v_call: TRBV30
j_call: TRBJ1-4
d_call: -
cdr3_nt: TGTGCCTGGAGTTGGACCCGTCCGGGACTTCTTGTGCCTAATGAAAAACTGTTTTTT
cdr3_aa: CAWSWTRPGLLVPNEKLFF

clone_size: -
v_call: TRBV18
j_call: TRBJ2-7
d_call: TRBD2
cdr3_nt: TGTGCCAGCTCACTAGGGACTAGCGGGACCCACGAGCAGTACTTC
cdr3_aa: CASSLGTSGTHEQYF

clone_size: -
v_call: TRBV25-1
j_call: TRBJ2-1
d_call: TRBD2
cdr3_nt: TGTGCCAGCAGCCTAGCGGACTACAATGAGCAGTTCTTC
cdr3_aa: CASSLADYNEQFF

clone_size: once
v_call: TRBV5-1
j_call: TRBJ2-1
d_call: -
cdr3_nt: TGCGCCAGCAGCCCTGGGGTCCTTTCAGAGGAGCAGTTCTTC
cdr3_aa: CASSPGVLSEEQFF

clone_size: -
v_call: TRBV4-3
j_call: TRBJ2-5
d_call: -
cdr3_nt: TGCGCCAGCAGCCCGGCACATTGGGGGACGACGGAGACCCAGTACTTC
cdr3_aa: CASSPAHWGTTETQYF

clone_size: -
v_call: TRBV7-8
j_call: TRBJ1-2
d_call: TRBD1
cdr3_nt: TGTGCCAGCAGCGCTAGCCCCTTGACAGGGCGAGGCTACACCTTC
cdr3_aa: CASSASPLTGRGYTF

clone_size: many
v_call: TRBV30
j_call: TRBJ2-1
d_call: -
cdr3_nt: TGTGCCTGGAGTGTACAGAGCAATGAGCAGTTCTTC
cdr3_aa: CAWSVQSNEQFF

clone_size: many
v_call: TRBV7-2
j_call: TRBJ2-5
d_call: TRBD2
cdr3_nt: TGTGCCAGCAGCCCCGGGGCGGGGGACGATCAGTACTTC
cdr3_aa: CASSPGAGDDQYF

clone_size: few
v_call: TRBV6-5
j_call: TRBJ1-2
d_call: -
cdr3_nt: TGTGCCAGCGTAAGTTCGTCCGGCTATGGCTACACCTTC
cdr3_aa: CASVSSSGYGYTF

clone_size: -
v_call: TRBV27
j_call: TRBJ2-2
d_call: TRBD2
cdr3_nt: TGTGCCAGCAGTTTACTAGCGGTGAACACCGGGGAGCTGTTTTTT
cdr3_aa: CASSLLAVNTGELFF

clone_size: few
v_call: TRBV29-1
j_call: TRBJ2-7
d_call: -
cdr3_nt: TGCAGCGTTGAAGATCAGGGCGAGCAGTACTTC
cdr3_aa: CSVEDQGEQYF